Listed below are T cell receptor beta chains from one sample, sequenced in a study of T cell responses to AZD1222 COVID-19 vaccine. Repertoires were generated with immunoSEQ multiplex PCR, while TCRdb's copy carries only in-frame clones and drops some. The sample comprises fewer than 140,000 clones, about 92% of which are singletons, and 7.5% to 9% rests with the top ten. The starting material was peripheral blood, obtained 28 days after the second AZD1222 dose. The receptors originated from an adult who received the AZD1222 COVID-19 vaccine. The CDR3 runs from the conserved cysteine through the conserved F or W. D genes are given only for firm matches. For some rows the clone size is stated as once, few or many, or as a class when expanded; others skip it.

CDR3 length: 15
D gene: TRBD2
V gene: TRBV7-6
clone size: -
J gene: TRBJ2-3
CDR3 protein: CASSLRGDRVDTQYF

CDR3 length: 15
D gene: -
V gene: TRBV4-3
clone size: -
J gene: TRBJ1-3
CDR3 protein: CASSQGQGGGNTIYF

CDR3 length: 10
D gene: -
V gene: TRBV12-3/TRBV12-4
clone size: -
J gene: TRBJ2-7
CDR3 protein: CASSLTEQYF

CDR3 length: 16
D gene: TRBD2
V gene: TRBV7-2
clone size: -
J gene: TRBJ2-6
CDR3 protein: CASSIGGARGANVLTF

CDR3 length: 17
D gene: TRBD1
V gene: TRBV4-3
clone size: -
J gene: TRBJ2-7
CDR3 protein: CASSQEGGTGDSYEQYF

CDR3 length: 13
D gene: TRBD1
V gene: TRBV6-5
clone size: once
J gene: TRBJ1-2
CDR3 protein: CASKGQGNYGYTF

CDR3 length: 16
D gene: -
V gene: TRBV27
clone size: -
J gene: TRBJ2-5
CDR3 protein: CASSLGPGGGQETQYF

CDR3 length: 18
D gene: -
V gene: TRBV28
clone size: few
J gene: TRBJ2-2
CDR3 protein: CASSRGPPRTRLTGELFF

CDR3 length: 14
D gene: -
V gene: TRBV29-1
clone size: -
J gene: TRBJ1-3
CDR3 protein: CSARAGARGNTIYF

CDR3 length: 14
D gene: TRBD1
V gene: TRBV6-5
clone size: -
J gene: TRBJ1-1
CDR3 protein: CASSRTGKNTEAFF

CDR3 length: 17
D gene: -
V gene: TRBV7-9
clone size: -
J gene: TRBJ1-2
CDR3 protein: CASSLTYRPGANYGYTF

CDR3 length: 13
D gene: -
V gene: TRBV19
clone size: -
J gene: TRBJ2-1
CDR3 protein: CASSMGDHNEQFF

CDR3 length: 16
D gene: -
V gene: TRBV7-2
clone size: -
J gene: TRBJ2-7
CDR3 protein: CASSLAGGPLTYEQYF

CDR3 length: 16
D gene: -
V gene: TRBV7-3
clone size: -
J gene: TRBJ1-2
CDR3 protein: CASSLGTTAQMKGYTF

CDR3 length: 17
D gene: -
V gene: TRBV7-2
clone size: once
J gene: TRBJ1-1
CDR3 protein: CASSLGGGLGQSTEAFF

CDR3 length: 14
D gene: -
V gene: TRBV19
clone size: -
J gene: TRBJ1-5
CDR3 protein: CASSMFNSDQPQHF

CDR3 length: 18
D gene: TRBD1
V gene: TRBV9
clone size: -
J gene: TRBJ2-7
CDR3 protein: CASSVGADRGVIGDEQYF

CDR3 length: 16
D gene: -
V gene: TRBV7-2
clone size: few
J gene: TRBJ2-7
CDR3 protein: CASSLFIGLRSYEQYF

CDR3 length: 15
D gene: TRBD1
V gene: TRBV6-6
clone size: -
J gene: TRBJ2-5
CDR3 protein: CASSSDRGGQETQYF

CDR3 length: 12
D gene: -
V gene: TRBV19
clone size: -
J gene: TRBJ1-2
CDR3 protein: CASSYRLVGYTF

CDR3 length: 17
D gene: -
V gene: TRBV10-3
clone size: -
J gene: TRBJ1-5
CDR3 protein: CAISEVPGKPSNQPQHF

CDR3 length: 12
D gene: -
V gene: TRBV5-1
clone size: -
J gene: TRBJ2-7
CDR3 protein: CASSSDYYEQYF

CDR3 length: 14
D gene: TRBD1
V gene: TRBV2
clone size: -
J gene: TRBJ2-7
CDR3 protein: CASSADRGRYEQYF

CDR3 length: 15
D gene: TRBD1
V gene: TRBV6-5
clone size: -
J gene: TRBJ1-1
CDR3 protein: CASSYSVRGAPEAFF

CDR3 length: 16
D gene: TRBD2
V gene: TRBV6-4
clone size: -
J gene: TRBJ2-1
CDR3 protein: CATRQGAGGRGNEQFF

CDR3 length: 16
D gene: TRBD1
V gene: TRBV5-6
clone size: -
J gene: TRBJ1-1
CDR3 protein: CASSSQGGDMNTEAFF

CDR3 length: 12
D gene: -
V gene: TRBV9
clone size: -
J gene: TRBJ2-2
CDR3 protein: CASRGDTGELFF

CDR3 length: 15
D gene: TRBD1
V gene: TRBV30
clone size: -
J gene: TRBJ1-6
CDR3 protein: CAWSVAGQTNSPLHF

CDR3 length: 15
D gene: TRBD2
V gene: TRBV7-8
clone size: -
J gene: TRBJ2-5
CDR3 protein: CASSFSSGVGKTQYF

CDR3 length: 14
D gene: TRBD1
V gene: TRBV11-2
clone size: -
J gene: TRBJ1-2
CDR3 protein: CASSPGTDPYGYTF

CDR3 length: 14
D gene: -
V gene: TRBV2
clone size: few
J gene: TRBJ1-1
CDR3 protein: CASRRSEEGVEAFF

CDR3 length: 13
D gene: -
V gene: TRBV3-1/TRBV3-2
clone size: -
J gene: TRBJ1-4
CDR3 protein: CASSQGRQEKLFF

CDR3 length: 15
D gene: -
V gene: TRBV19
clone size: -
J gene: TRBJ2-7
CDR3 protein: CASWGMGTGSYEQYF

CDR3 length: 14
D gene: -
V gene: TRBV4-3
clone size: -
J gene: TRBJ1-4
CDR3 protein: CASSHGGFQGKLFF

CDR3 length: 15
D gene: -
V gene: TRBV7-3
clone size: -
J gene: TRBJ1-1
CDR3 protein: CASSLSGDLLTEAFF

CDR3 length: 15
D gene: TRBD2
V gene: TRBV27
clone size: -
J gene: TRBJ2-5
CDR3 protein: CASSSPGGARETQYF

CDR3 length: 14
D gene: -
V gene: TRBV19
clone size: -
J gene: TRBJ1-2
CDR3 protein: CASSQPAAHYGYTF

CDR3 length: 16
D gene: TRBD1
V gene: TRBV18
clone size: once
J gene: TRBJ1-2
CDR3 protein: CASSRIIGDREYGYTF

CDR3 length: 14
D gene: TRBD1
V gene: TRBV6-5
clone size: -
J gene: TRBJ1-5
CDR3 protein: CASRQGGSNQPQHF

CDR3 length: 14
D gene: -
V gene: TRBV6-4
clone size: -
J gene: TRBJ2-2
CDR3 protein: CASRPDRGTGELFF

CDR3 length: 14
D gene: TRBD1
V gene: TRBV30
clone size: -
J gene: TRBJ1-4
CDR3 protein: CAWSVSGGGEKLFF

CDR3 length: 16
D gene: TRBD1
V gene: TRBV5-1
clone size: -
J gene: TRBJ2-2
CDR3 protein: CASSVGTARYTGELFF

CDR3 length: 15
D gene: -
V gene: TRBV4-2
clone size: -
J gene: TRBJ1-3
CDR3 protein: CASSQADQSGNTIYF

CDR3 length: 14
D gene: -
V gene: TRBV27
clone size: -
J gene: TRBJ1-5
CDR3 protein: CASSYQGSNQPQHF

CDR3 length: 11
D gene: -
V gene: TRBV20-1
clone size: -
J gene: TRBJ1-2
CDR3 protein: CSARDRDGYTF

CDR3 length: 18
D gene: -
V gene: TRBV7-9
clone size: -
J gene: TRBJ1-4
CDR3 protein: CASSLGVQTTATNEKLFF